A selection of T cell receptor beta chains follows, all from one sample in a study of response to subunit inactivated influenza vaccine. TCRdb used MiXCR to reprocess the RT-PCR reads, holding one entry per CDR3 protein. The sample consists of about 480,000 distinct CDR3 sequences, 10% to 11% of them appearing once. Material: PBMCs from blood, obtained roughly 45 days after vaccination. These receptors all come from a man over 45 who received an inactivated influenza vaccine. Each CDR3 is given with its conserved first and last residue. D genes are given only for firm matches. The size field is filled for only some rows; it gives once, few, many or a size class.

J gene | clone size | V gene | D gene | CDR3 DNA | CDR3 protein
TRBJ2-1 | few | TRBV20-1 | . | TGCAGTGCTAGCAGGGGTAGCCCAAATGAGCAGTTCTTC | CSASRGSPNEQFF
TRBJ2-3 | few | TRBV9 | . | TGTGCCAGCAGCGTAGCGGCCAGCTGGAGAGATACGCAGTATTTT | CASSVAASWRDTQYF
TRBJ2-1 | many | TRBV7-9 | . | TGTGCCAGCAGCTTATTCCCGAGCAATGAGCAGTTCTTC | CASSLFPSNEQFF
TRBJ1-2 | few | TRBV24-1 | TRBD1 | TGTGCCACCAGTGAAGGGGACAGCTGGAGCTACACCTTC | CATSEGDSWSYTF
TRBJ2-1 | . | TRBV29-1 | TRBD1 | TGCAGCGTTTACAGGGGCAATGAGCAGTTCTTC | CSVYRGNEQFF
TRBJ1-1 | few | TRBV6-1 | . | TGTGCCAGCAGACCGGGCCGGAGCACTGAAGCTTTCTTT | CASRPGRSTEAFF
TRBJ2-3 | . | TRBV7-6 | . | TGTGCCAGCAGCTTAGCCTTCGGGGCAGGCACAGATACGCAGTATTTT | CASSLAFGAGTDTQYF
TRBJ2-1 | . | TRBV2 | TRBD2 | TGTGCCAGCTGCCCCGGGACTAGCGCACGGAGCTCCTACAATGAGCAGTTCTTC | CASCPGTSARSSYNEQFF
TRBJ1-1 | many | TRBV3-1 | TRBD1 | TGTGCCAGCAGCCATCGGGGACAGATGAACACTGAAGCTTTCTTT | CASSHRGQMNTEAFF
TRBJ2-7 | few | TRBV6-5 | TRBD1 | TGTGCCAGCAGTTTACCGGGACAGGGGAACCAGGAGCAGTACTTC | CASSLPGQGNQEQYF
TRBJ1-1 | few | TRBV6-1 | TRBD1 | TGTGCCAGCAGCATTACCGGGACAGGGGGCTACACTGAAGCTTTCTTT | CASSITGTGGYTEAFF
TRBJ2-5 | few | TRBV14 | . | TGTGCCAGCAGCGCAAACTTGGAAGAGACCCAGTACTTC | CASSANLEETQYF
TRBJ2-6 | . | TRBV4-2 | . | TGTGCCAGCAGCCAGGAGGCCTACAGCTCTGGGGCCAACGTCCTGACTTTC | CASSQEAYSSGANVLTF
TRBJ2-5 | many | TRBV20-1 | . | TGCAGTGCTAGAGATGATGAAGAGACCCAGTACTTC | CSARDDEETQYF
TRBJ2-3 | many | TRBV20-1 | . | TGCAGTGCGTGGGCCGATACGCAGTATTTT | CSAWADTQYF
TRBJ2-7 | . | TRBV12-3/TRBV12-4 | . | TGTGCCAGCAGTTTTTCAGAGCCTCCCTACGAGCAGTACTTC | CASSFSEPPYEQYF
TRBJ1-1 | few | TRBV20-1 | . | TGCAGTGCTAGAGATCAGGCCCGGGGCGGCACTGAAGCTTTCTTT | CSARDQARGGTEAFF
TRBJ2-3 | . | TRBV7-6 | . | TGTGCCAGCAGCTTAGGCGGGCTTAATACGCAGTATTTT | CASSLGGLNTQYF
TRBJ2-7 | few | TRBV15 | . | TGTGCCACCAGCAGAGAAACCTACGAGCAGTACTTC | CATSRETYEQYF
TRBJ2-7 | . | TRBV7-2 | . | TGTGCCAGCAGCTCCTCTAACGGCTACGAGCAGTACTTC | CASSSSNGYEQYF
TRBJ2-5 | few | TRBV7-7 | TRBD2 | TGTGCTAGCAGCTTGGGGACTATTCCAGAGACCCAGTACTTC | CASSLGTIPETQYF
TRBJ1-1 | . | TRBV6-2/TRBV6-3 | . | TGTGCCACCGTGGACACCGTGAACACTGAAGCTTTCTTT | CATVDTVNTEAFF
TRBJ1-5 | few | TRBV24-1 | . | TGTGCCACCAGTGATGGAAGGTCCCAGCATTTT | CATSDGRSQHF
TRBJ1-2 | few | TRBV4-3 | . | TGCGCCAGCAGCCAAGATGGAGGAAACGACTATGGCTACACCTTC | CASSQDGGNDYGYTF
TRBJ1-2 | . | TRBV25-1 | . | TGTGCCAGCAGTGAGGGTGGACATCCATGCACCTTC | CASSEGGHPCTF
TRBJ1-5 | few | TRBV12-3/TRBV12-4 | . | TGTGCCAGCAGTGCACAGGGTAGCCAGCCCCAGCATTTT | CASSAQGSQPQHF
TRBJ1-4 | . | TRBV12-3/TRBV12-4 | . | TGTGCCAGCGGGACTGGACATGAAAAACTGTTTTTT | CASGTGHEKLFF
TRBJ2-1 | few | TRBV10-2 | . | TGCGCCAGCAGTGATATCCGAGGACGTGAGCAGTTCTTC | CASSDIRGREQFF
TRBJ2-5 | . | TRBV6-1 | TRBD1 | TGTGCCAGCAGGCAGGGGGCGTCCCAAGAGACCCAGTACTTC | CASRQGASQETQYF
TRBJ2-1 | few | TRBV20-1 | . | TGCAGTGCTAGAGGGGACTCCGTCTCCTACAATGAGCAGTTCTTC | CSARGDSVSYNEQFF
TRBJ2-3 | many | TRBV27 | . | TGTGCCAGCAGTCCTACCCCCCGGGATACGCAGTATTTT | CASSPTPRDTQYF
TRBJ2-1 | . | TRBV19 | . | TGTGCCAGTAGTATGGGGGTATCCTACAATGAGCAGTTCTTC | CASSMGVSYNEQFF
TRBJ2-3 | many | TRBV20-1 | . | TGCAGTGCTAGAGTGGGCGACCACGCAGATACGCAGTATTTT | CSARVGDHADTQYF
TRBJ1-3 | few | TRBV28 | TRBD1 | TGTGCCAGCAAAACCCTCCGGGACAGATCTGGAAACACCATATATTTT | CASKTLRDRSGNTIYF
TRBJ2-3 | . | TRBV18 | . | TGTGCCAGCGGGGGCGGGTCTGGACGAGATACGCAGTATTTT | CASGGGSGRDTQYF
TRBJ2-7 | many | TRBV3-1 | . | TGTGCCAGCAGCCAAGATGCCATCATCACATCTCAGAAGTACTTC | CASSQDAIITSQKYF
TRBJ2-3 | . | TRBV20-1 | TRBD2 | TGCAGTGCTTTTCCGGGACTAGCGGGTGCCACAGATACGCAGTATTTT | CSAFPGLAGATDTQYF
TRBJ1-2 | . | TRBV7-2 | TRBD1 | TGTGCCAGCAGCTTAGAAGGAGGGGGCGGCTACACCTTC | CASSLEGGGGYTF
TRBJ2-2 | once | TRBV3-1 | TRBD1 | TGTGCCTCCACCCAAGTGACAGGGGCCACCGGGGAGCTGTTTTTT | CASTQVTGATGELFF
TRBJ1-5 | few | TRBV12-3/TRBV12-4 | . | TGTGCCAGCAGTTTAACCAGAAGTGGGCAGCCCCAGCATTTT | CASSLTRSGQPQHF
TRBJ1-2 | few | TRBV2 | . | TGTGCCAGCAGCAACAACCGGGCCTCCTATGGCTACACCTTC | CASSNNRASYGYTF
TRBJ1-5 | few | TRBV29-1 | . | TGCAGCGTTGGGTCGGTCAATCAGCCCCAGCATTTT | CSVGSVNQPQHF
TRBJ2-5 | . | TRBV7-9 | TRBD1 | TGTGCCAGCAGCCCTGGGACAGGGGGCGCAGAGACCCAGTACTTC | CASSPGTGGAETQYF
TRBJ2-7 | few | TRBV10-3 | . | TGTGCCTCCCGAAGCGCAAACGACTCCTACGAGCAGTACTTC | CASRSANDSYEQYF
TRBJ2-7 | few | TRBV29-1 | TRBD1 | TGCAGCGTGACAGTCGGGACAGGTTACTACGAGCAGTACTTC | CSVTVGTGYYEQYF
TRBJ2-1 | few | TRBV20-1 | TRBD2 | TGCAGTGCTCCTCCGGGACTAGATCGTAGTGAGCAGTTCTTC | CSAPPGLDRSEQFF
TRBJ1-2 | . | TRBV2 | . | TGTGCCACCGTGACAAGGATTCCTAACTATGGCTACACCTTC | CATVTRIPNYGYTF
TRBJ1-4 | few | TRBV7-9 | TRBD1 | TGTGCCAGCAGCATTCGGACAGGGACTAATGAAAAACTGTTTTTT | CASSIRTGTNEKLFF
TRBJ2-7 | . | TRBV7-2 | TRBD1 | TGTGCCAGTCGGATCATGGACAGGGCGGACGAGCAGTACTTC | CASRIMDRADEQYF
TRBJ2-2 | . | TRBV4-1 | TRBD1 | TGCGCCAGCAGCCACCCGGTGAAGGACAGGGGGCACACCGGGGAGCTGTTTTTT | CASSHPVKDRGHTGELFF
TRBJ2-1 | few | TRBV29-1 | . | TGCAGCGTACGTACCTTGGGGGCAACCTACAATGAGCAGTTCTTC | CSVRTLGATYNEQFF
TRBJ2-1 | few | TRBV6-2/TRBV6-3 | TRBD1 | TGTGCCAGCAGTTACTCTGGGACAGGGTTCAATGAGCAGTTCTTC | CASSYSGTGFNEQFF
TRBJ2-3 | . | TRBV12-3/TRBV12-4 | TRBD1 | TGTGCCAGCAGTTTAGGACAGGGGGCTTCAGATACGCAGTATTTT | CASSLGQGASDTQYF
TRBJ1-4 | few | TRBV28 | TRBD1 | TGTGCCAGCAGTTTGGGGACAGCGTATAATGAAAAACTGTTTTTT | CASSLGTAYNEKLFF
TRBJ2-5 | . | TRBV5-1 | . | TGCGCCAGCAGCTTCCTTAACCCCGGACAGTTTGTGAGGACCCAGTACTTC | CASSFLNPGQFVRTQYF
TRBJ1-5 | . | TRBV5-1 | TRBD1 | TGCGCCAGCAGCTTGACGACAGGGGGGAGTCAGCCCCAGCATTTT | CASSLTTGGSQPQHF